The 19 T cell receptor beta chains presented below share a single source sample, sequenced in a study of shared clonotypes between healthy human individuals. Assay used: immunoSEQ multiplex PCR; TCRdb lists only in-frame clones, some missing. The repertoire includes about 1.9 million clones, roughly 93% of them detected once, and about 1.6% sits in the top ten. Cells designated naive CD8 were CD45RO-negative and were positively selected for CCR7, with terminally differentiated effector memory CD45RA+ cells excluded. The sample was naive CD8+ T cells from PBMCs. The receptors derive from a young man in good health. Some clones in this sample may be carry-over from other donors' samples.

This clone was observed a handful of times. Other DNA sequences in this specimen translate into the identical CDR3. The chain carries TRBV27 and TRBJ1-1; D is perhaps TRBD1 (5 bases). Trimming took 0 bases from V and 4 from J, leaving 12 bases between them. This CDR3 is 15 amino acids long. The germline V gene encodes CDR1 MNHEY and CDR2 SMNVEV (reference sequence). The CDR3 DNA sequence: TGTGCCAGCAGTTTATCAGGGCAGGGAAGCACTGAAGCTTTCTTT. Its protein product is CASSLSGQGSTEAFF.

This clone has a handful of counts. The CDR3 region is CASSHTGTGNTEAFF. Here the CDR3 DNA reads TGCGCCAGCAGCCACACCGGGACAGGGAACACTGAAGCTTTCTTT. The chain is built from TRBV4-1 and TRBJ1-1, with TRBD1 matching over 8 bases. Germline V CDR1 and CDR2: MGHRA, YSYEKL. The CDR3 has 15 amino acids. V lost 3 bases, J lost 1 base, and 4 bases stayed unmatched.

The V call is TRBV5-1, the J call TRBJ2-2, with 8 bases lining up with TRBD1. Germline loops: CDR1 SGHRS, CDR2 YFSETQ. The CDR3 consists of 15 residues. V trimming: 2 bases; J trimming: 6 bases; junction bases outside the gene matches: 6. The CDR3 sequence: CASSFSRTGSGELFF. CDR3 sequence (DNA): TGCGCCAGCAGCTTTTCGCGGACAGGGTCCGGGGAGCTGTTTTTT.

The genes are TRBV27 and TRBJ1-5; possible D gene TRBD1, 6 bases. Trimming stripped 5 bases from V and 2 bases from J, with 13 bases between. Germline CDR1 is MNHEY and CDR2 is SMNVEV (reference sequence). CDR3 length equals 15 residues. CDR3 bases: TGTGCCAGCAGTCGGTCAAGGGGGGGCAATCAGCCCCAGCATTTT. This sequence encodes CASSRSRGGNQPQHF.

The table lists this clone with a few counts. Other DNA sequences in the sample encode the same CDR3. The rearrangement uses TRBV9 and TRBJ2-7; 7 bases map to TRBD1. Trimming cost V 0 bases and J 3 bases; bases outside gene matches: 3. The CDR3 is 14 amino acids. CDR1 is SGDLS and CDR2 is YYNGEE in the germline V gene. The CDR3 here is CASSVGDRVYEQYF. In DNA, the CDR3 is TGTGCCAGCAGCGTAGGGGACAGAGTCTACGAGCAGTACTTC.

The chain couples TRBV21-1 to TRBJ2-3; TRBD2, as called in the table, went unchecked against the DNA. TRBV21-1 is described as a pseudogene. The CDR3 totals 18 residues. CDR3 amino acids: CASSKGDSGRPYTDTQYF. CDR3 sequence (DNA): TGTGCCAGCAGCAAAGGGGATAGCGGGAGGCCCTACACAGATACGCAGTATTTT.

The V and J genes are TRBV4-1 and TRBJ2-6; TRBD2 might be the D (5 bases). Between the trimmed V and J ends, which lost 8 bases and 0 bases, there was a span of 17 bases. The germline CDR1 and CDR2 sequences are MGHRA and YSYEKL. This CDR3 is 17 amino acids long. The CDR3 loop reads CASWGIAITSGANVLTF. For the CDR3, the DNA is TGCGCCAGCTGGGGAATAGCGATAACCTCTGGGGCCAACGTCCTGACTTTC.

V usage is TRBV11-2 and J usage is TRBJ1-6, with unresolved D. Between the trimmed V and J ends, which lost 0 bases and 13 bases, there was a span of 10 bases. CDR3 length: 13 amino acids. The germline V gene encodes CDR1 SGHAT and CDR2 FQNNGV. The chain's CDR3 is CASSLDAEQPLHF. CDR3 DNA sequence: TGTGCCAGCAGCTTAGATGCGGAGCAGCCCCTCCACTTT.

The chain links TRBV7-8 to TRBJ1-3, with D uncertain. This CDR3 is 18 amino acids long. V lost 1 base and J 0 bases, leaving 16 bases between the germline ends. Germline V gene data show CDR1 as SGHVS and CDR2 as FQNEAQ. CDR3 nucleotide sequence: TGTGCCAGCAGCTTAGGTCTTCGCAGCAGTTTCTCTGGAAACACCATATATTTT. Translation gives CASSLGLRSSFSGNTIYF.

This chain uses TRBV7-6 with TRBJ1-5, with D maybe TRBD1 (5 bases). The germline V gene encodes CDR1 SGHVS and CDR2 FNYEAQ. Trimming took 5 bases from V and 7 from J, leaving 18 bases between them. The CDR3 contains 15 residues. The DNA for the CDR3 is TGTGCCAGCAGCCCGCTGGCTATGAGGGACCAGCCCCAGCATTTT. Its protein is CASSPLAMRDQPQHF.

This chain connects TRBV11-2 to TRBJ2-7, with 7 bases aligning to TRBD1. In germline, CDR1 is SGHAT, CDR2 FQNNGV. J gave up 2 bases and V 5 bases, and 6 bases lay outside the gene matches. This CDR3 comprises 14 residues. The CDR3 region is CASSEWDSPYEQYF. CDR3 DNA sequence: TGTGCCAGCAGCGAATGGGACAGTCCCTACGAGCAGTACTTC.

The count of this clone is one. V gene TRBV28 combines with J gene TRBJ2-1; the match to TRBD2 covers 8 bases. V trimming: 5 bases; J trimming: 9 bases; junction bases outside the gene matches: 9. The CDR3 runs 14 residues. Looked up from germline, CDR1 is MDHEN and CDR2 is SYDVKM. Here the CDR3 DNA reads TGTGCCAGCAGTCCAGCGGGAGAAGCCCCTGAGCAGTTCTTC. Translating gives CASSPAGEAPEQFF.

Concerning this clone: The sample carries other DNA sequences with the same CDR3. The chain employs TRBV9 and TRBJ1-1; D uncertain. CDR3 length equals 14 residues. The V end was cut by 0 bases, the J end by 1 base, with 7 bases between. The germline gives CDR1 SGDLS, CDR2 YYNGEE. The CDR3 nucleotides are TGTGCCAGCAGCGTAGGGGCAAGGAACACTGAAGCTTTCTTT. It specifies CASSVGARNTEAFF.

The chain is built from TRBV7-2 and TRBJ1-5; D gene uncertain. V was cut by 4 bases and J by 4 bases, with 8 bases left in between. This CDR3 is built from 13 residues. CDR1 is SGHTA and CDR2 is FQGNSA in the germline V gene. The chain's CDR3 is CASSWVANQPQHF. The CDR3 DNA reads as TGTGCCAGCAGCTGGGTAGCTAATCAGCCCCAGCATTTT.

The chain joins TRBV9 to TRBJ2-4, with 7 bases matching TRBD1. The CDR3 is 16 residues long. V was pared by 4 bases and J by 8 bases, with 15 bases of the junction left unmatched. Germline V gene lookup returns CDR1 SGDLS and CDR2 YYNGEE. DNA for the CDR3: TGTGCCAGCAGCCCCCACCCGACAGGGAAGGGGGACATTCAGTACTTC. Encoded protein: CASSPHPTGKGDIQYF.

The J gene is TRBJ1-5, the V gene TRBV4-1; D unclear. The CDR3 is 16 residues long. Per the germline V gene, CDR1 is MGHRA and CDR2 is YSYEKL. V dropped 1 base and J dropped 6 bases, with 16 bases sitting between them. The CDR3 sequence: CASSQASGRVGQPQHF. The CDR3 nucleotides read TGCGCCAGCAGCCAAGCGAGCGGGAGGGTAGGTCAGCCCCAGCATTTT.

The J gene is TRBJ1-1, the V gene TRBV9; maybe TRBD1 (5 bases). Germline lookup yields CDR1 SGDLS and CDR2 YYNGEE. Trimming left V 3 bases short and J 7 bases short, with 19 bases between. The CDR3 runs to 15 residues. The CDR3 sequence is CASSDKGSRSSEAFF. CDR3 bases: TGTGCCAGCAGCGACAAGGGGTCGAGGAGCAGTGAAGCTTTCTTT. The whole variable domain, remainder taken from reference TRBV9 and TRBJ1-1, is DSGVTQTPKHLITATGQRVTLRCSPRSGDLSVYWYQQSLDQGLQFLIQYYNGEERAKGNILERFSAQQFPDLHSELNLSSLELGDSALYFCASSDKGSRSSEAFFGQGTRLTVV.

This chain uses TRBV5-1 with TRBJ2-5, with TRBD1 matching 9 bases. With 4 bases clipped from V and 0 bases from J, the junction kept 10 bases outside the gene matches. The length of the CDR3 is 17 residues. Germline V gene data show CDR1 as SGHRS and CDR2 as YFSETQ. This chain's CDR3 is CASSDAPDRGNQETQYF. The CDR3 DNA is TGCGCCAGCAGCGACGCCCCGGACAGGGGAAACCAAGAGACCCAGTACTTC.

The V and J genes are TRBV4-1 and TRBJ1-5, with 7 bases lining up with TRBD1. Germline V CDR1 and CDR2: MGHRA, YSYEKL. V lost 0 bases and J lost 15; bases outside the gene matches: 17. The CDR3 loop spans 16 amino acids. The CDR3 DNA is TGCGCCAGCAGCCAAGATGGTTCCCGGACAGGAGGGGTTCGGCATTTT. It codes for CASSQDGSRTGGVRHF.